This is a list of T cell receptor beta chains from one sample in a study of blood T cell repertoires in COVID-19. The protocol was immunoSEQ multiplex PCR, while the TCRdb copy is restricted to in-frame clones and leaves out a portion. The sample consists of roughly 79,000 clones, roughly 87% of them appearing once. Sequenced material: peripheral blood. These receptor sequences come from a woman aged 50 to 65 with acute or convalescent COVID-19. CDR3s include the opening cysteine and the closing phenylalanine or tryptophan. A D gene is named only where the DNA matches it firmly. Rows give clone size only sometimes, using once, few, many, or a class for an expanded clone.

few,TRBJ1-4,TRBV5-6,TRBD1,TGTGCCAGCAGCACAGGACAGGTTGAAAAACTGTTTTTT,CASSTGQVEKLFF
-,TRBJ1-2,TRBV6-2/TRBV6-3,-,TGTGCCAGCAGCCCCCGGGGGAGTTTATCCGGGTATGGCTACACCTTC,CASSPRGSLSGYGYTF
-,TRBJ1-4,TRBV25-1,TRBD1,TGTGCCAGCCTTGGGACAGGTTATGAAAAACTGTTTTTT,CASLGTGYEKLFF
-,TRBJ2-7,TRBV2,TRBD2,TGTGCCAGCAGTGAAGCGAGGAGCGGGGGCGGCTACGAGCAGTACTTC,CASSEARSGGGYEQYF
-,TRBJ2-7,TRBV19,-,TGTGCCAGTAGTCCTGTGGGGGCTTCCTACGAGCAGTACTTC,CASSPVGASYEQYF
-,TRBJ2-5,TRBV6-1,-,TGTGCCAGCAGTGATCCAGGGGGGATACAATTGGAGACCCAGTACTTC,CASSDPGGIQLETQYF
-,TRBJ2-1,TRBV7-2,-,TGTGCCAGCAGCTTAATGAAAGTGAGGCAGTTCTTC,CASSLMKVRQFF
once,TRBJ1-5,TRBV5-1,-,TGCGCCAGCAGCTCGGACGGGGGCAATCAGCCCCAGCATTTT,CASSSDGGNQPQHF
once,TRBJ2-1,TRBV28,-,TGTGCCAGCAGTTGGACTACCGGGTCCTACAATGAGCAGTTCTTC,CASSWTTGSYNEQFF
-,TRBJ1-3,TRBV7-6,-,TGTGCCAGCAGCTTAGGACAGATTAGCTCTGGAAACACCATATATTTT,CASSLGQISSGNTIYF
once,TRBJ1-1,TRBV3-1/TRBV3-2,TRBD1,TGTGCCAGCAGCCAACAGGGGGCGGGTGGCACTGAAGCTTTCTTT,CASSQQGAGGTEAFF
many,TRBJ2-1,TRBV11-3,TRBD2,TGTGCCAGCAGCTTAGATAGTCTAGCGGGAGCGAATGAGCAGTTCTTC,CASSLDSLAGANEQFF
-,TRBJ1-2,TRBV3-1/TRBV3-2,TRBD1,TGTGCCAGCAGCCAAGATCAGGCCAGGGGGATTAATGGCTACACCTTC,CASSQDQARGINGYTF
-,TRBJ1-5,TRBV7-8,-,TGTGCCAGCAGCCCAGGACACGGCAATCAGCCCCAGCATTTT,CASSPGHGNQPQHF
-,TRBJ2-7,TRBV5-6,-,TGTGCCAGCAGCCACGACAGGTTCCCCTACGAGCAGTACTTC,CASSHDRFPYEQYF
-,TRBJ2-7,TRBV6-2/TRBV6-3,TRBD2,TGTGCCAGCAGTTACCAGCTAGCGGGAACTCGTTCCTACGAGCAGTACTTC,CASSYQLAGTRSYEQYF
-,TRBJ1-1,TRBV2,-,TGTGCCAGCAGTGGAGAATTCGGCGGTGAAGCTTTCTTT,CASSGEFGGEAFF
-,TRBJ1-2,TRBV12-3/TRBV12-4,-,TGTGCCAGCAGTTTTTTGCAGGGAGGCTACACCTTC,CASSFLQGGYTF
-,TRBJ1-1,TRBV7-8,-,TGTGCCAGCAGCTTAGGGGACTTCCCTTGGGCGGCTTTCTTT,CASSLGDFPWAAFF
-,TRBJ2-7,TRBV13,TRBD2,TGTGCCAGCAGCCAAGGACTAGCGGCAATTCCCTCCGAGCAGTACTTC,CASSQGLAAIPSEQYF
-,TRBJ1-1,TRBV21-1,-,TGTGCCAGCAGCAATAGTGAGGGAGTCCTCACTGAAGCTTTCTTT,CASSNSEGVLTEAFF
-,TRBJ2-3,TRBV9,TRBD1,TGTGCCAGCAGCTCAGGACAGGGCTCAGATACGCAGTATTTT,CASSSGQGSDTQYF
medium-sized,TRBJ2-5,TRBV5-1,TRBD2,TGCGCCAGCAGGGTGGGACTAGACTGGGAGACCCAGTACTTC,CASRVGLDWETQYF
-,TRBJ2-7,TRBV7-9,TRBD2,TGTGCCAGCAGCTTGGGGGGGTTCTACGAGCAGTACTTC,CASSLGGFYEQYF
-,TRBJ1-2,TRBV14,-,TGTGCCAGCAGCCAAGCCTACTTCGGGGTAGGCTACACCTTC,CASSQAYFGVGYTF